This TCR beta chain originates from a study of regulatory and conventional T cells in RAG deficiency. General study findings and limits: Omenn patients showed >85% Treg-Tconv overlap and shorter CDR3 lengths.

The data were produced by immunoSEQ multiplex PCR, yet TCRdb's version contains in-frame clones alone and is incomplete. Altogether more than 7,000 clones are present, about 95% being singletons, with the ten largest covering about 1.5%. Germline CDR1 ENHRY, CDR2 SYGVKD. CDR3 length: 14 amino acids. Trimming cost V 3 bases and J 8 bases, with 16 bases left between them. As for this clone: Its target is unknown.

Genomic DNA came from blood conventional CD4+ T cells gated CD25-low CD127-high. Sequencing was done on a sample of CD4+ effector T cells sorted from blood. The clonotype was recovered from a human donor with RAG deficiency presenting as severe combined immunodeficiency. The J gene is TRBJ2-5, the V gene TRBV10-3, with D possibly being TRBD2 (5 bases). CDR3 amino acids: CAISELGVTGTQYF. CDR3 DNA sequence: TGTGCCATCAGTGAACTCGGGGTGACCGGTACCCAGTACTTC.